The entry below describes one T cell receptor beta chain. Antigen specificity is unknown. This sample stems from a study of cytomegalovirus exposure and HLA in healthy donors. Study results and caveats: The productive fraction for most TCR beta V segments was about 87% or about 30% in an earlier analysis.

Germline V gives CDR1 MNHNS, CDR2 SASEGT. The CDR3 extends over 11 amino acids. With 8 bases removed from V and 2 bases from J, the gap between germline ends came to 6 bases. Amplification used 60 Vbeta primers and 13 Jbeta primers. Only in-frame clones appear in the TCRdb table, and some are missing; sequencing was by immunoSEQ multiplex PCR. This listing includes about 54,000 clones. J is TRBJ1-2 and V is TRBV6-1; D remains unclear. This receptor was identified in a woman aged 40 to 55 in good health and CMV-seronegative. Sequencing was carried out using PBMCs. This CDR3 is CASLRNYGYTF. CDR3 in DNA: TGTGCCAGCTTGCGAAACTATGGCTACACCTTC.